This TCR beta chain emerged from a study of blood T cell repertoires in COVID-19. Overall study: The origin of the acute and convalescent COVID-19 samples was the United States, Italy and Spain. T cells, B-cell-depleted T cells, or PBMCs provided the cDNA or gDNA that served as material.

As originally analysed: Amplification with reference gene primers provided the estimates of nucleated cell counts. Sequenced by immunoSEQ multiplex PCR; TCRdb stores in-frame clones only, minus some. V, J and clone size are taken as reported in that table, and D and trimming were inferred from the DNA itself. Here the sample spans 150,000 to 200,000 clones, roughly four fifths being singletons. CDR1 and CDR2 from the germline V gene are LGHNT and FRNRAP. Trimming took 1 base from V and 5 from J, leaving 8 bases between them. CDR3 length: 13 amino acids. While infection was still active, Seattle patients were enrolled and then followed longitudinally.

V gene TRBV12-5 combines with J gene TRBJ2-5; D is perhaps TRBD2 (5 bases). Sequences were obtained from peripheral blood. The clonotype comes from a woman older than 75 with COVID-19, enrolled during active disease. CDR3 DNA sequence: TGTGCTAGTGGTTTGGGGACTGGGGAGACCCAGTACTTC. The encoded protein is CASGLGTGETQYF.